This T cell receptor beta chain was sequenced in a study of T cell responses to AZD1222 COVID-19 vaccine. The CDR3 has 13 residues. Germline V CDR1 and CDR2: SGHRS, YFSETQ. V was shortened by 0 bases and J by 4 bases, with 5 bases between the two germline ends. Sequencing was performed with immunoSEQ multiplex PCR; in TCRdb, only in-frame clones are kept and a portion is missing. The table records approximately 200,000 clones, 85% to 95% of them present only once. The chain is built from TRBV5-1 and TRBJ1-3; D not resolved. The receptor comes from an adult who received the AZD1222 COVID-19 vaccine. Sequencing used peripheral blood, obtained 28 days after the second AZD1222 dose. CDR3 in amino acids: CASSLAEGNTIYF. The CDR3 nucleotides are TGCGCCAGCAGCTTGGCGGAGGGAAACACCATATATTTT.